This TCR beta chain comes out of a study of beta chain features in type 1 diabetes. V dropped 6 bases and J dropped 2 bases, with 14 bases sitting between them. CDR1 is KGHSH and CDR2 is LQKENI in the germline V gene. CDR3 length equals 15 residues. The study reverse transcribed the entire isolated RNA, so it sequenced expressed TCRB transcripts. Here immunoSEQ multiplex PCR was the method, and the copy in TCRdb shows in-frame clones only, minus some. The sample holds approximately 60,000 clones, around 63% seen once. Purity (above 95%) was reached by all sorted populations. The TCR originated in a woman aged 18-29 years in good health. The source material was Tregs from blood. The chain links TRBV18 to TRBJ1-3, with D unclear. The CDR3 is CASSPTGDPGNTIYF. The CDR3 DNA reads TGTGCCAGCTCGCCAACGGGAGATCCTGGAAACACCATATATTTT.